What follows are 15 T cell receptor beta chains derived from one specimen sequenced in a study of blood T cell repertoires in COVID-19. Profiled with immunoSEQ multiplex PCR; TCRdb holds only in-frame clones, not every one. The sample contains 200,000 to 250,000 clones, roughly four fifths of which appear only once. The sequencing input was PBMCs or T cells enriched from blood (not recorded which). The receptors here all came from a man between 60 and 75 years old who had recovered from COVID-19.

This rearrangement joins TRBV29-1 to TRBJ1-1; D is possibly TRBD1 (6 bases). The length of the CDR3 is 15 residues. Trimming took off 2 bases at V and 0 bases at J, with 13 bases between the two ends. In germline, CDR1 is SQVTM, CDR2 ANQGSEA. CDR3 in amino acids: CSVERPGHMNTEAFF. Written as DNA, the CDR3 is TGCAGCGTTGAACGCCCGGGACATATGAACACTGAAGCTTTCTTT.

The J gene is TRBJ1-1, the V gene TRBV5-5; TRBD1 matches at 7 bases. V trimming: 1 base; J trimming: 7 bases; junction bases outside the gene matches: 7. Germline V CDR1 and CDR2: SGHKS, YYEKEE (reference sequence). CDR3 size: 14 residues. This chain's CDR3 is CASSLSGGQSEAFF. The CDR3 region has the DNA TGTGCCAGCAGCTTGTCAGGGGGGCAGAGTGAAGCTTTCTTT.

This chain connects TRBV7-9 to TRBJ2-5; D perhaps matches TRBD2 (5 bases). Trimming removed 3 bases from V and 4 bases from J, with 15 bases in between. Germline V gives CDR1 SEHNR, CDR2 FQNEAQ (reference sequence). This CDR3 has 15 amino acids. The CDR3 region has the DNA TGTGCCAGCAGCTTGAGAGGGAACCCTGTAGAGACCCAGTACTTC. Encoded protein: CASSLRGNPVETQYF.

The chain has TRBV2 and TRBJ2-3, with TRBD2 matching 8 bases. V lost 5 bases and J lost 1; bases outside the gene matches: 5. This CDR3 is 15 amino acids long. CDR1 and CDR2 (germline): SNHLY, FYNNEI. CDR3 sequence: CASSFSGRGTDTQYF. CDR3 sequence (DNA): TGTGCCAGCAGTTTCAGCGGGAGAGGCACAGATACGCAGTATTTT.

This clone was observed a few times. This sample includes further DNA sequences coding for the same CDR3. The chain joins TRBV3-1 (or the pseudogene TRBV3-2) to TRBJ2-7; 8 nucleotides match TRBD1. The CDR3 has 15 amino acids. Germline lookup yields CDR1 LGHDT and CDR2 YNNKEL (reference sequence). V was clipped by 4 bases and J by 2 bases; unmatched bases: 7. CDR3 region: CASSLGQGIPYEQYF. DNA of the CDR3: TGTGCCAGCAGCCTCGGACAGGGTATCCCCTACGAGCAGTACTTC.

The chain recombines TRBV5-1 with TRBJ1-5; D is unclear. CDR3 size: 13 residues. V was trimmed by 0 bases and J by 5 bases, leaving 6 bases between them. Germline assignment: CDR1 SGHRS and CDR2 YFSETQ. The CDR3, as DNA: TGCGCCAGCAGCTTGGGACGGGATCAGCCCCAGCATTTT. It encodes CASSLGRDQPQHF.

J is TRBJ2-5 and V is TRBV15, with 8 bases aligning to TRBD1. The CDR3 is made up of 19 amino acids. After removal of 0 bases from V and 3 bases from J, the junction contained 15 bases not matched to a gene. Germline CDR1 is LNHNV and CDR2 is YYDKDF (reference sequence). CDR3 coding DNA: TGTGCCACCAGCAGAGACTTCCCCACCAGCAGGGGGCCTGAAGAGACCCAGTACTTC. Protein sequence: CATSRDFPTSRGPEETQYF.

The chain combines TRBV3-1 (or the pseudogene TRBV3-2) with TRBJ1-2, with 10 bases lining up with TRBD1. Germline V lookup: CDR1 LGHDT, CDR2 YNNKEL (reference sequence). Trimming took 4 bases from V and 8 from J; bases not matched to a gene: 4. This CDR3 region has 13 residues. CDR3 loop: CASSPGTGAGYTF. The CDR3 DNA follows: TGTGCCAGCAGCCCCGGGACAGGGGCCGGCTACACCTTC.

This clone was seen a single time. This rearrangement joins TRBV7-5 to TRBJ1-2. TRBV7-5 represents a pseudogene. The length of the CDR3 is 19 residues. CDR3 coding DNA: TGTGCCAGAAGCTCCCTCGGGCAGGGAAGGGAGTGGGGGGAGTATGGCTACACCTTC. Translated, it gives CARSSLGQGREWGEYGYTF.

The gene calls are TRBV14 and TRBJ1-1, with TRBD1 matching 9 bases. V trimming: 2 bases; J trimming: 4 bases; junction bases outside the gene matches: 5. Per the germline V gene, CDR1 is SGHDN and CDR2 is FVKESK. The CDR3 length is 15 residues. CDR3 sequence (DNA): TGTGCCAGCAGCCAATGGACGACAGGGGGCACTGAAGCTTTCTTT. This sequence encodes CASSQWTTGGTEAFF.

The CDR3 sequence: CASSLGQGSDQPQHF. CDR3 in DNA: TGTGCCAGCAGCCTCGGACAGGGATCGGATCAGCCCCAGCATTTT. The J gene is TRBJ1-5, the V gene TRBV11-2; 8 bases agree with TRBD1. V lost 5 bases and J lost 5; bases outside the gene matches: 8. Germline-derived CDR1 and CDR2 are SGHAT and FQNNGV. This CDR3 has 15 amino acids.

This clone was found a few times. The genes are TRBV27 and TRBJ1-2; D unclear. Trimming stripped 0 bases from V and 2 bases from J, with 7 bases between. The length of the CDR3 is 14 residues. In germline, CDR1 is MNHEY, CDR2 SMNVEV (reference sequence). CDR3 nucleotides: TGTGCCAGCAGTTTATCACGGAGGAACTATGGCTACACCTTC. It translates to CASSLSRRNYGYTF.

The chain carries TRBV15 and TRBJ2-1; 13 bases map to TRBD2. Germline V lookup: CDR1 LNHNV, CDR2 YYDKDF (reference sequence). There are 16 residues in the CDR3. V shed 5 bases, J shed 9 bases, and the junction held 10 bases outside the gene matches. In DNA form, the CDR3 reads TGTGCCACCAGCTCCCTACTAGCGGGGGGGGGCGGTGAGCAGTTCTTC. Its translation: CATSSLLAGGGGEQFF.

This rearrangement joins TRBV5-1 to TRBJ1-1, with D possibly being TRBD1 (5 bases). Germline CDR1 reads SGHRS; CDR2 reads YFSETQ. CDR3 length: 14 amino acids. V lost 4 bases, J lost 5 bases, and 15 bases lay in between. The CDR3 DNA is TGCGCCAGCAGCACCGGGACTGGGAGGACTGAAGCTTTCTTT. Protein product: CASSTGTGRTEAFF. The variable domain in full, completed from reference TRBV5-1 and TRBJ1-1, reads KAGVTQTPRYLIKTRGQQVTLSCSPISGHRSVSWYQQTPGQGLQFLFEYFSETQRNKGNFPGRFSGRQFSNSRSEMNVSTLELGDSALYLCASSTGTGRTEAFFGQGTRLTVV.

This clone was recorded only once. The V gene is TRBV7-9, the J gene TRBJ1-3, with 7 bases aligning to TRBD1. The V segment lost 8 bases and the J segment 6 bases; nucleotides outside the gene matches: 10. Germline CDR1 and CDR2: SEHNR and FQNEAQ (reference sequence). The CDR3 has 14 residues. CDR3 amino acids: CASGTGDLLNTIYF. In DNA form, the CDR3 reads TGTGCCAGCGGAACAGGGGACCTCTTAAACACCATATATTTT.